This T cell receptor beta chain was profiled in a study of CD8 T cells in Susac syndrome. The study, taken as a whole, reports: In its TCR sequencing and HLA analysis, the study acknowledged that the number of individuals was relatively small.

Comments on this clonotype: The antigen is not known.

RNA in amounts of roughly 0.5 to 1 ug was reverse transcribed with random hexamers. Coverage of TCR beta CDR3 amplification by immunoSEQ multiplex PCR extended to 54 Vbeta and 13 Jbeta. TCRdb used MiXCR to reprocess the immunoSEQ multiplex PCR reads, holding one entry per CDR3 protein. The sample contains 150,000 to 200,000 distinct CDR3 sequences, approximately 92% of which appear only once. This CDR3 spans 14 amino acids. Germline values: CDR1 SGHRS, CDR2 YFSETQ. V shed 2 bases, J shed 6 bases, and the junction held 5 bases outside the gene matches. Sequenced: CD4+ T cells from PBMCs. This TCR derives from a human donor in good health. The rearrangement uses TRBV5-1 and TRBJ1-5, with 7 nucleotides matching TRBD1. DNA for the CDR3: TGCGCCAGCAGCTTCGGACAGGAGGGTCAGCCCCAGCATTTT. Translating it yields CASSFGQEGQPQHF.